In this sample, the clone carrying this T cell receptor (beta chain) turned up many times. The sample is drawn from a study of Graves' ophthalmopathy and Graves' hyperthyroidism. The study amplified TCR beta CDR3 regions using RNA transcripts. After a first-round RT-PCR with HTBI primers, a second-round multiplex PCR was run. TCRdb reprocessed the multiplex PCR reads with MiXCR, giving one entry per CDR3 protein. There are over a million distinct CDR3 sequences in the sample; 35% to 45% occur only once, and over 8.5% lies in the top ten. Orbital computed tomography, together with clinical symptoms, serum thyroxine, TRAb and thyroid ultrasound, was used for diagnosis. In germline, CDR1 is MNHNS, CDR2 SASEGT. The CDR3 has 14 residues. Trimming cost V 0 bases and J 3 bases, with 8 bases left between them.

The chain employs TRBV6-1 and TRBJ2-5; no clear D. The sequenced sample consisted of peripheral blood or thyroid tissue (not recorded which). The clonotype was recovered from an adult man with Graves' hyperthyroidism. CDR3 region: CASSEAAWEETQYF. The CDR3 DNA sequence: TGTGCCAGCAGTGAAGCGGCCTGGGAAGAGACCCAGTACTTC.